This T cell receptor (beta chain) emerged from a study of CD8 T cells in Susac syndrome. V was shortened by 7 bases and J by 1 base, with 10 bases between the two germline ends. The CDR3 covers 13 residues. Per germline, CDR1 MNHEY and CDR2 SMNVEV (reference sequence). Random hexamers were used to reverse transcribe an amount of about 0.5 to 1 ug RNA. TCRdb itself ran the immunoSEQ multiplex PCR reads through MiXCR, one entry per CDR3 protein. Here the sample spans about 200,000 distinct CDR3 sequences, around 95% being singletons. The rearrangement uses TRBV27 and TRBJ1-1; D is uncertain. The TCR was taken from a human donor in good health. Sequenced sample: CD4+ T cells from PBMCs. This CDR3 reads CASTDHGNTEAFF. CDR3 sequence (DNA): TGTGCCAGCACTGACCATGGGAACACTGAAGCTTTCTTT.